This T cell receptor beta chain came from a study of regulatory T cells (dated by TCRdb to the late 2010s). With respect to the entire study: Between CD3G-deficient patients and healthy controls, the study compared T-cell receptor beta repertoires in sorted regulatory T cells, conventional CD4+ T cells and CD8+ T cells. Broader findings and caveats from the paper: In patients, repertoires had restricted unique TRB V-J pairs and skewed V and J gene usage, with regulatory T cells showing the most marked changes. Hydrophobic residues at CDR3 positions 6 and 7 were enriched in conventional CD4+ T cells from CD3G-deficient patients, suggesting more self-reactive specificities.

Every CD3G-deficient patient showed evidence of autoimmunity, and the autoimmunity was more severe in two of the patients. At the time of testing, the patients were between 2 and 39 years old, and their CD4+ and CD8+ T cells had reduced naive proportions and increased memory proportions. CD4+ cells were FACS-sorted into CD25-high CD127-low regulatory T cells and CD25-low CD127-high conventional CD4+ T cells. About six individuals with CD3G deficiency made up the patient group. An international network of physicians spanning the United States, Europe and Asia provided the patient samples and clinical data. Ficoll density separation was used to isolate peripheral blood mononuclear cells. In the multiplex PCR, 52 forward TRBV primers and 13 reverse TRBJ primers were used, and assay-based and computational corrections were applied for amplification bias. Rearranged TRB loci were amplified from genomic DNA by multiplex PCR within the immunoSEQ assay. TRB amplicons were sequenced on an Illumina HiSeq platform. The paper's data handling went like this. Custom algorithms error-filtered the raw sequences and aligned the raw sequences to reference gene sequences, after which the immunoSEQ online tools were used for analysis. Frequencies of productive and nonproductive TRB rearrangements were assessed among unique sequences as well as among total sequences. The likelihood of self-reactivity was estimated by examining two features, hydrophobicity and amino acid composition, of TRB CDR3 positions 6 and 7. Group comparisons used t tests, Mann-Whitney tests or two-way ANOVA run in Prism software. Not all clones reach the TCRdb copy of this immuneACCESS table, which keeps in-frame sequences only. Checked studies attribute under half of the gap to unresolved V genes and leave the rest unexplained. V, J and clone size are taken as reported in that table, and D and trimming were inferred from the DNA itself. Here the sample has tens of thousands of clones; over 75% occur a single time. More than 2% of the sample is in the top ten clones.

Concerning this clone: Its antigen is unknown. The record has no base qualities; no much larger clone is one base away.

The CDR3 measures 14 amino acids from cysteine to phenylalanine. The kept DNA is CDR3 alone, 42 bases in frame from the first base. From the germline V gene (reference sequence), CDR1 is SEHNR and CDR2 is FQNEAQ. Deletion took 1 base off V and 4 bases off J, with a span of 7 bases between the germline ends. This sequence originates from a person aged 18-30 years with CD3G deficiency. Recombination joined TRBV7-9 with TRBJ2-2; the best D guess is TRBD2, with 5 bases matching. The sequenced material came from conventional CD4+ T cells sorted from blood. At the DNA level, the sequence is TGTGCCAGCAGCTTAGGAGGGAGCACCGGGGAGCTGTTTTTT. Protein translation: CASSLGGSTGELFF.